This TCR beta chain was profiled in a study of Ad26.COV2.S vaccination and SARS-CoV-2 variants. Study results and caveats: The study found similar non-spike TCR breadth in vaccine and placebo recipients.

Trimming took 0 bases from V and 0 from J, leaving 6 bases between them. Per germline, CDR1 SGDLS and CDR2 YYNGEE. The CDR3 is made up of 15 amino acids. For this clone: Its target is not known.

The treatment: roughly 18 received Ad26.COV2.S at low or high dose, single or two shots; roughly five received placebo; per-sample allocation not given. After the first vaccine or placebo injection, samples were drawn on day 63. A Boston adult aged 18-55 years was the donor. Data came from immunoSEQ multiplex PCR; TCRdb stores just in-frame clones and leaves some out. Here the sample spans just under 250,000 clones, approximately 88% being singletons. Sequencing was performed on peripheral blood, taken in a trial of Ad26.COV2.S vaccine versus placebo. This TCR derives from a person aged 18-65 years who received the Ad26.COV2.S COVID-19 vaccine or a placebo. The chain combines TRBV9 with TRBJ1-4; no reliable D call. The chain's CDR3 is CASSVEASTNEKLFF. The CDR3, as DNA: TGTGCCAGCAGCGTAGAAGCCTCAACTAATGAAAAACTGTTTTTT.